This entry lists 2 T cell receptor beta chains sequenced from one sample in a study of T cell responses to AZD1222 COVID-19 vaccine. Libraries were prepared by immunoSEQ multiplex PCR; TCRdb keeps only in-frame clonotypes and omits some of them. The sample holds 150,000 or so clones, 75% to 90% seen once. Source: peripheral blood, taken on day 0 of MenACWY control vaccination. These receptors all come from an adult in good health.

The CDR3: CASSLRDYYGYTF. CDR3 DNA: TGTGCCAGCAGCCTCCGGGACTACTATGGCTACACCTTC. V is TRBV11-2 and J is TRBJ1-2; a possible D gene is TRBD1 (5 bases). The CDR3 totals 13 residues. V was clipped by 5 bases and J by 3 bases, with 10 bases between them. Germline-derived CDR1 and CDR2 are SGHAT and FQNNGV.

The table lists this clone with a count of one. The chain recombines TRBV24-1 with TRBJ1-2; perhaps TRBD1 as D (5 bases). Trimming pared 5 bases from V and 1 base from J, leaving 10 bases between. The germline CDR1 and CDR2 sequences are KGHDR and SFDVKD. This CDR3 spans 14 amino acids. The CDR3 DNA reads TGTGCCACCAGTGTCGCGACAGTTAACTATGGCTACACCTTC. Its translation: CATSVATVNYGYTF.